The 15 T cell receptor beta chains given below trace back to one sample, sequenced in a study of T cell responses to AZD1222 COVID-19 vaccine. Data came from immunoSEQ multiplex PCR; TCRdb stores just in-frame clones and leaves some out. The table lists approximately 150,000 clones, around 87% of them singletons. Material: peripheral blood, obtained on day 0 of AZD1222 vaccination. These receptors were obtained from an adult in good health.

The chain employs TRBV19 and TRBJ2-4; 13 bases are shared with TRBD2. CDR3 length equals 18 residues. Germline CDR1 reads LNHDA; CDR2 reads SQIVND (reference sequence). V lost 1 base and J lost 12; bases outside the gene matches: 15. CDR3 DNA: TGTGCCAGTAGTATAGCGGGGACTAGCGGGATAACCCCATGGAATCAGTACTTC. Translating it yields CASSIAGTSGITPWNQYF.

The V and J genes are TRBV3-1 (or the pseudogene TRBV3-2) and TRBJ2-1; a weak D match, TRBD2 (5 bases). The V end was cut by 4 bases, the J end by 9 bases, with 16 bases between. This CDR3 spans 14 amino acids. Germline lookup yields CDR1 LGHDT and CDR2 YNNKEL (reference sequence). CDR3 protein: CASSRTPLDREQFF. In nucleotides, the CDR3 is TGTGCCAGCAGCCGGACTCCACTAGACCGTGAGCAGTTCTTC.

This clone was seen only once. The genes are TRBV28 and TRBJ2-2, with 13 bases fitting TRBD2. The CDR3 covers 19 residues. CDR1 is MDHEN and CDR2 is SYDVKM in the germline V gene. V gave up 4 bases and J gave up 8 bases; unmatched junction bases: 16. The CDR3 nucleotides read TGTGCCAGCAGTTCTCAACGACCGGGACTAGCGGGGCCAGGGGGGGAGCTGTTTTTT. Translating it yields CASSSQRPGLAGPGGELFF.

V is TRBV5-1 and J is TRBJ2-7; D perhaps matches TRBD2 (5 bases). V lost 1 base and J lost 6, with 8 bases in between. The CDR3 has 12 residues. Germline CDR1 reads SGHRS; CDR2 reads YFSETQ. CDR3 amino acids: CASSLTRGEQYF. The CDR3 DNA is TGCGCCAGCAGCTTGACTCGGGGCGAGCAGTACTTC.

V gene TRBV4-1 combines with J gene TRBJ2-7; 12 positions match TRBD2. The CDR3 length is 17 residues. The germline gives CDR1 MGHRA, CDR2 YSYEKL. V lost 1 base, J lost 4 bases, and 8 bases stayed unmatched. Here the CDR3 DNA reads TGCGCCAGCAGCCAAGTCCTAGCGGGAGGGCCGGCATACGAGCAGTACTTC. Its protein product is CASSQVLAGGPAYEQYF.

The CDR3 here is CSDRLGQGNYGYTF. CDR3 DNA sequence: TGCAGCGACCGACTCGGACAGGGAAACTATGGCTACACCTTC. This chain links TRBV29-1 with TRBJ1-2; 8 nucleotides align to TRBD1. The CDR3 is 14 residues long. V lost 7 bases to trimming and J lost 2 bases; unmatched junction nucleotides: 9. The germline V gene encodes CDR1 SQVTM and CDR2 ANQGSEA.

The DNA for the CDR3 is TGCGCCAGCAGCTTGGCCCCCCAGGGCGCCAACTATGGCTACACCTTC. Amino acids: CASSLAPQGANYGYTF. The genes are TRBV5-1 and TRBJ1-2, with D perhaps matching TRBD1 (5 bases). The V and J ends lost 0 bases and 2 bases respectively, with 14 bases between them. This CDR3 spans 16 amino acids. Germline assignment: CDR1 SGHRS and CDR2 YFSETQ.

The rearrangement uses TRBV2 and TRBJ1-6, with D perhaps TRBD1 (5 bases). V lost 7 bases and J 9 bases, leaving 13 bases between the germline ends. Germline assignment: CDR1 SNHLY and CDR2 FYNNEI. The length of the CDR3 is 13 residues. CDR3 nucleotides: TGTGCCAGCATGGGGACGGAACTTTCACCCCTCCACTTT. It is translated as CASMGTELSPLHF. The variable domain in full, with the rest retrieved from reference TRBV2 and TRBJ1-6, is EPEVTQTPSHQVTQMGQEVILRCVPISNHLYFYWYRQILGQKVEFLVSFYNNEISEKSEIFDDQFSVERPDGSNFTLKIRSTKLEDSAMYFCASMGTELSPLHFGNGTRLTVT.

The V gene is TRBV7-8, the J gene TRBJ2-4; TRBD2 matches at 10 bases. With V trimmed by 1 base and J by 0 bases, 6 bases remained unmatched. The CDR3 is made up of 18 amino acids. The germline CDR1 and CDR2 sequences are SGHVS and FQNEAQ. The CDR3 region is CASSLDRLAGRAKNIQYF. The CDR3, as DNA: TGTGCCAGCAGCTTAGACCGACTAGCGGGTAGAGCCAAAAACATTCAGTACTTC.

J is TRBJ2-7 and V is TRBV4-1, with 9 bases identical to TRBD2. Germline V gene sequence: CDR1 MGHRA, CDR2 YSYEKL. Trimming removed 3 bases from V and 3 bases from J; junction bases left unmatched: 6. The CDR3 spans 15 residues. The CDR3 DNA follows: TGCGCCAGCAGCCATACGACTAGCGGAGACTACGAGCAGTACTTC. Encoded protein: CASSHTTSGDYEQYF.

V and J are TRBV27 and TRBJ2-2, with 10 bases lining up with TRBD2. CDR3 length: 16 amino acids. From germline, CDR1 is MNHEY and CDR2 SMNVEV (reference sequence). The J segment lost 8 bases and the V segment lost 1 base, leaving 7 bases of the junction unmatched. The CDR3 DNA reads as TGTGCCAGCAGTTTATTCGGACTAGCGGTCGGTGGGGAGCTGTTTTTT. This codes for CASSLFGLAVGGELFF.

The chain is built from TRBV6-5 and TRBJ2-1; 7 bases fit TRBD1. Germline-derived CDR1 and CDR2 are MNHEY and SVGAGI. The CDR3 length is 15 residues. V trimming: 8 bases; J trimming: 4 bases; junction bases outside the gene matches: 11. CDR3 bases: TGTGCCAGCGACCCTAGGACAGGAGCTTACAATGAGCAGTTCTTC. Translated: CASDPRTGAYNEQFF.

The chain is built from TRBV18 and TRBJ1-4; 12 bases agree with TRBD1. With V trimmed by 3 bases and J by 3 bases, 8 bases remained unmatched. The CDR3 is 18 residues long. Germline CDR1 KGHSH, CDR2 LQKENI. Written as DNA, the CDR3 is TGTGCCAGCTCACCCGGGACAGGGGGCTTCGGGGCTAATGAAAAACTGTTTTTT. Protein product: CASSPGTGGFGANEKLFF.

There are a few counts of this clone. The chain's CDR3 is CASSWFSGRSDTQYF. The CDR3 DNA reads as TGTGCCAGCAGCTGGTTCAGCGGGAGGTCGGATACGCAGTATTTT. V usage is TRBV14 and J usage is TRBJ2-3, with TRBD2 matching 9 bases. This CDR3 has 15 residues. With 5 bases clipped from V and 6 bases from J, the junction kept 9 bases outside the gene matches. Germline loops: CDR1 SGHDN, CDR2 FVKESK. The variable domain in full, completed from reference TRBV14 and TRBJ2-3, reads EAGVTQFPSHSVIEKGQTVTLRCDPISGHDNLYWYRRVMGKEIKFLLHFVKESKQDESGMPNNRFLAERTGGTYSTLKVQPAELEDSGVYFCASSWFSGRSDTQYFGPGTRLTVL.

The chain is built from TRBV7-9 and TRBJ1-1; the D gene is possibly TRBD1 (5 bases). V gave up 0 bases and J gave up 3 bases, with 14 bases separating them. CDR3 length equals 16 residues. Germline V gene sequence: CDR1 SEHNR, CDR2 FQNEAQ (reference sequence). Here the CDR3 reads CASSLAGGRGDTEAFF. The CDR3 DNA reads TGTGCCAGCAGCTTAGCGGGGGGAAGGGGCGACACTGAAGCTTTCTTT.